This is a list of T cell receptor beta chains from one sample in a study of regulatory dendritic cells for organ transplantation. No cognate antigen is known for these TCRs. Libraries were prepared by immunoSEQ multiplex PCR; TCRdb keeps only in-frame clonotypes and omits some of them. Among about 7,800 clones listed, roughly two thirds were seen once. What was sequenced was memory CD4+ T cells from blood cultured with dendritic cells. Every receptor here comes from a human donor in good health. The CDR3 runs from the conserved cysteine through the conserved F or W. The D gene is left open where the match is weak. Only some rows state a clone size, as once, few, many or a class for expanded clones.

D gene: NA; clone size: NA; J gene: TRBJ1-4; V gene: TRBV5-1; CDR3 protein: CASSFDIGEKLFF; CDR3 DNA: TGCGCCAGCAGCTTTGACATTGGCGAAAAACTGTTTTTT
D gene: TRBD2; clone size: NA; J gene: TRBJ2-3; V gene: TRBV5-6; CDR3 protein: CASSLRLAGATDTQYF; CDR3 DNA: TGTGCCAGCAGCTTAAGGCTAGCGGGGGCCACGGATACGCAGTATTTT
D gene: TRBD1; clone size: NA; J gene: TRBJ1-1; V gene: TRBV11-1; CDR3 protein: CASSPGTGPPTEAFF; CDR3 DNA: TGTGCCAGCAGCCCCGGGACAGGGCCCCCCACTGAAGCTTTCTTT
D gene: TRBD1; clone size: NA; J gene: TRBJ2-7; V gene: TRBV7-9; CDR3 protein: CASSAGGEQYF; CDR3 DNA: TGTGCCAGCAGCGCAGGGGGAGAGCAGTACTTC
D gene: NA; clone size: once; J gene: TRBJ1-1; V gene: TRBV7-8; CDR3 protein: CASSLRRRGTEAFF; CDR3 DNA: TGTGCCAGCAGCTTACGGCGAAGGGGGACTGAAGCTTTCTTT
D gene: NA; clone size: NA; J gene: TRBJ2-2; V gene: TRBV21-1; CDR3 protein: CASSDTGNRELFF; CDR3 DNA: TGTGCCAGCAGCGACACAGGGAACCGGGAGCTGTTTTTT
D gene: TRBD1; clone size: NA; J gene: TRBJ1-2; V gene: TRBV5-6; CDR3 protein: CASSFGQEYGYTF; CDR3 DNA: TGTGCCAGCAGCTTCGGACAGGAGTATGGCTACACCTTC
D gene: NA; clone size: NA; J gene: TRBJ2-2; V gene: TRBV12-5; CDR3 protein: CASGPRDTLTGELFF; CDR3 DNA: TGTGCTAGTGGTCCCAGGGACACCTTGACCGGGGAGCTGTTTTTT
D gene: TRBD1; clone size: once; J gene: TRBJ1-2; V gene: TRBV19; CDR3 protein: CASRQDRGQNYGYTF; CDR3 DNA: TGTGCCAGTAGACAAGACAGGGGGCAGAACTATGGCTACACCTTC
D gene: NA; clone size: NA; J gene: TRBJ2-7; V gene: TRBV6-4; CDR3 protein: CAKESYEQYF; CDR3 DNA: TGTGCCAAGGAGTCCTACGAGCAGTACTTC
D gene: TRBD2; clone size: NA; J gene: TRBJ2-3; V gene: TRBV5-1; CDR3 protein: CASSSGLARTDTQYF; CDR3 DNA: TGCGCCAGCAGCTCCGGACTAGCCAGGACAGATACGCAGTATTTT
D gene: NA; clone size: NA; J gene: TRBJ1-3; V gene: TRBV18; CDR3 protein: CASSPIGSGNTIYF; CDR3 DNA: TGTGCCAGCTCACCAATCGGCTCTGGAAACACCATATATTTT
D gene: TRBD1; clone size: NA; J gene: TRBJ1-4; V gene: TRBV6-5; CDR3 protein: CASSRQGGEKLFF; CDR3 DNA: TGTGCCAGCAGTCGACAGGGTGGCGAAAAACTGTTTTTT
D gene: NA; clone size: NA; J gene: TRBJ1-2; V gene: TRBV18; CDR3 protein: CASSPDRKGYGYTF; CDR3 DNA: TGTGCCAGCTCACCGGACAGAAAGGGCTATGGCTACACCTTC
D gene: NA; clone size: NA; J gene: TRBJ2-2; V gene: TRBV14; CDR3 protein: CASSRDRLNTGELFF; CDR3 DNA: TGTGCCAGCAGCCGCGACAGGCTTAACACCGGGGAGCTGTTTTTT
D gene: TRBD2; clone size: NA; J gene: TRBJ2-3; V gene: TRBV7-2; CDR3 protein: CASSLVASGGPTDTQYF; CDR3 DNA: TGTGCCAGCAGCTTAGTGGCTAGCGGGGGCCCGACAGATACGCAGTATTTT
D gene: TRBD1; clone size: NA; J gene: TRBJ2-2; V gene: TRBV2; CDR3 protein: CASSVQGANTGELFF; CDR3 DNA: TGTGCCAGCAGTGTACAGGGGGCTAACACCGGGGAGCTGTTTTTT